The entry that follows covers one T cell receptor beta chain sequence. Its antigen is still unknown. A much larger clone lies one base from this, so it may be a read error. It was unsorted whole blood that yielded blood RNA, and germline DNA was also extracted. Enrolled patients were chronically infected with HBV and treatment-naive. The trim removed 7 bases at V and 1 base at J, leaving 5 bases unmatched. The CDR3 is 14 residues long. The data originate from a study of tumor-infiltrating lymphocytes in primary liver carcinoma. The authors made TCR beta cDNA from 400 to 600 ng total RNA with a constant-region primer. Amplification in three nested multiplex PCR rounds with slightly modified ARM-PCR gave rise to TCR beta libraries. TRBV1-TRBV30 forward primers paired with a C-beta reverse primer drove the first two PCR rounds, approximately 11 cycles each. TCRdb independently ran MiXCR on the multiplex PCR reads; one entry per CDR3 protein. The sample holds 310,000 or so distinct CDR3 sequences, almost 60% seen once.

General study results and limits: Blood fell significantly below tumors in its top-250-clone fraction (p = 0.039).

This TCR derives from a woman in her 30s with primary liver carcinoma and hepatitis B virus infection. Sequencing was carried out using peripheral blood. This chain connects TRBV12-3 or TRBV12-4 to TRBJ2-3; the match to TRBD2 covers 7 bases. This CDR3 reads CASMGLAGTDTQYF. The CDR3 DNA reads TGTGCCAGCATGGGGCTAGCGGGCACAGATACGCAGTATTTT.